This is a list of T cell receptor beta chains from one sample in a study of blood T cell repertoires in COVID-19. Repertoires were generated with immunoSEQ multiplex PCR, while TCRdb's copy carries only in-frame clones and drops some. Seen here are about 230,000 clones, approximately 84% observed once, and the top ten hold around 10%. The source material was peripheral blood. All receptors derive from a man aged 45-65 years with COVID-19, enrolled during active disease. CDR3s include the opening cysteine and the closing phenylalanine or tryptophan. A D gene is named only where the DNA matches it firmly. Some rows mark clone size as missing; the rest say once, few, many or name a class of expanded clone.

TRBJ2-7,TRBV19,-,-,CASSVRQDYEQYF,TGTGCCAGTAGTGTCCGGCAGGACTACGAGCAGTACTTC
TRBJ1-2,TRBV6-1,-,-,CASREGHTGYTF,TGTGCCAGCAGAGAAGGGCACACTGGCTACACCTTC
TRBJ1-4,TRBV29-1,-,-,CSVPGGYNEKLFF,TGCAGCGTCCCGGGGGGCTATAATGAAAAACTGTTTTTT
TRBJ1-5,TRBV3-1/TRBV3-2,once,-,CASSQDDTGYQPQHF,TGTGCCAGCAGCCAAGATGATACAGGGTATCAGCCCCAGCATTTT
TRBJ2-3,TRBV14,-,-,CASSQRHSYTDTQYF,TGTGCCAGCAGCCAACGGCACAGCTACACAGATACGCAGTATTTT
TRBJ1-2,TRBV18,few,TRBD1,CASGQGGASNYGYTF,TGTGCCAGCGGACAGGGAGGCGCCTCTAACTATGGCTACACCTTC
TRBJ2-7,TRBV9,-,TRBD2,CASSRTSGGYEQYF,TGTGCCAGCAGCCGGACTAGCGGGGGGTACGAGCAGTACTTC
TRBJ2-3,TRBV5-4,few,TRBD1,CASSTLTGKDTQYF,TGTGCCAGCAGCACGCTGACAGGGAAAGATACGCAGTATTTT
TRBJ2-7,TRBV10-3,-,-,CAIRTPDSYEQYF,TGTGCCATCAGGACTCCCGACAGCTACGAGCAGTACTTC
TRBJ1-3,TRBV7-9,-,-,CASSPDTGNTIYF,TGTGCCAGCAGCCCCGACACTGGAAACACCATATATTTT
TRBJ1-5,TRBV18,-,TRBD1,CASSPSSTGNNQPQHF,TGTGCCAGCTCACCTAGCTCGACAGGGAACAATCAGCCCCAGCATTTT
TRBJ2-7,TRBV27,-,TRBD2,CASRAGLAREQYF,TGTGCCAGCAGAGCGGGACTAGCTCGGGAGCAGTACTTC
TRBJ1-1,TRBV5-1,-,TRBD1,CASSWGQGGNTEAFF,TGCGCCAGCAGCTGGGGACAGGGCGGGAACACTGAAGCTTTCTTT
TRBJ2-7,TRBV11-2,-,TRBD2,CASTEGSWSGLSHYEQYF,TGTGCCAGCACCGAGGGATCTTGGTCGGGACTATCTCACTACGAGCAGTACTTC
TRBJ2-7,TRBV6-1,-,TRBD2,CASSPLAGGRNEQYF,TGTGCCAGCAGTCCTCTAGCGGGAGGGAGGAACGAGCAGTACTTC
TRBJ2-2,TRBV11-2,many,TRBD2,CASSYLAGNTGELFF,TGTGCCAGCAGCTATCTAGCGGGGAACACCGGGGAGCTGTTTTTT
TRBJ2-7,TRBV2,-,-,CASSEARQPYEQYF,TGTGCCAGCAGTGAAGCGCGGCAGCCCTACGAGCAGTACTTC
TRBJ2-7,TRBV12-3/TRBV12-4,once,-,CASSSGWGYEQYF,TGTGCCAGCAGTTCAGGGTGGGGCTACGAGCAGTACTTC
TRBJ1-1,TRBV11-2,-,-,CASIILGRNTEAFF,TGTGCCAGTATCATTTTGGGGCGGAACACTGAAGCTTTCTTT
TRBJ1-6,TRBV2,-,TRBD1,CASRNRQGGNSPLHF,TGTGCCAGCAGGAACAGACAGGGGGGCAATTCACCCCTCCACTTT
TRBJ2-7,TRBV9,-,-,CASSVESSARLGEQYF,TGTGCCAGCAGCGTAGAGTCTAGCGCCCGACTCGGGGAGCAGTACTTC
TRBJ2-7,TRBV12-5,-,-,CASGFGGRLVEQYF,TGTGCTAGTGGTTTCGGGGGGCGGCTCGTCGAGCAGTACTTC
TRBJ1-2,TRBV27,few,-,CASSLSATELANYGYTF,TGTGCCAGCAGTTTATCGGCGACAGAGTTAGCTAACTATGGCTACACCTTC
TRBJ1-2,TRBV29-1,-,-,CSVDTGTSNYGYTF,TGCAGCGTAGACACCGGGACATCTAACTATGGCTACACCTTC
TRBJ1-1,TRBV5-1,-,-,CASSSYRYTEAFF,TGCGCCAGCAGCTCTTACAGGTACACTGAAGCTTTCTTT
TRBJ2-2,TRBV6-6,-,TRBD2,CATTGTSGGHTGELFF,TGTGCCACAACAGGGACTAGCGGGGGGCACACCGGGGAGCTGTTTTTT
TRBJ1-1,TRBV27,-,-,CASKHRDRGNTEAFF,TGTGCCAGCAAACACAGGGATAGGGGGAACACTGAAGCTTTCTTT
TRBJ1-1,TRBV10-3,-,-,CAISESGGPTNTEAFF,TGTGCCATCAGTGAGTCCGGGGGGCCGACGAACACTGAAGCTTTCTTT
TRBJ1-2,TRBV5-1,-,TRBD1,CASSVQGAGDYGYTF,TGCGCCAGCAGCGTTCAGGGGGCGGGCGACTATGGCTACACCTTC